Following are 18 T cell receptor beta chains from one sample sequenced in a study of naive and memory T cell subsets. Two oligonucleotides, mixed equimolar, formed the beta constant-region primer covering TRBC1 and TRBC2. Four rounds of PCR amplified the ligated cDNA using nested alpha and beta constant-region primers plus SP2. Using its own MiXCR run on the UMI-ligation and nested PCR reads, TCRdb lists one record per CDR3 protein. This sample has 98,000 or so distinct CDR3 sequences, with about 15% found just once. Broader study findings: Possibly reflecting memory cells re-expressing CD45RA, a few larger clonotypes occurred in naive repertoires, especially CD8.

Antigens for these TCRs are unknown. Material: naive CD8+ T cells from blood. Receptor source: a human donor in good health.

This clonotype was seen only a few times. The chain has TRBV7-6 and TRBJ2-4, with TRBD2 matching over 7 bases. Looked up from germline, CDR1 is SGHVS and CDR2 is FNYEAQ. V lost 5 bases and J lost 0; bases outside the gene matches: 7. This CDR3 is 16 amino acids long. CDR3 sequence (DNA): TGTGCCAGCAGCCCTCTTGCGGGGGTAGCCAAAAACATTCAGTACTTC. It is translated as CASSPLAGVAKNIQYF.

This clonotype occurred many times. This chain connects TRBV27 to TRBJ1-5; D gene unclear. V was pared by 5 bases and J by 4 bases, with 9 bases between. Germline values: CDR1 MNHEY, CDR2 SMNVEV (reference sequence). The CDR3 length is 13 residues. CDR3 protein: CASSLGRNQPQHF. The CDR3 nucleotides are TGTGCCAGCAGTCTGGGCCGAAATCAGCCCCAGCATTTT.

This clonotype was observed many times. The chain employs TRBV4-2 and TRBJ2-7, with no clear D. Trimming took off 0 bases at V and 5 bases at J, with 11 bases between the two ends. The CDR3 covers 14 residues. Germline V gives CDR1 LGHNA, CDR2 YNFKEQ. CDR3 sequence (DNA): TGTGCCAGCAGCCAAGATCTGGTCGCGCACGAGCAGTACTTC. This codes for CASSQDLVAHEQYF.

This clonotype turned up a few times. This chain uses TRBV4-2 with TRBJ1-5, with unresolved D. V dropped 0 bases and J dropped 5 bases, with 5 bases sitting between them. Germline lookup yields CDR1 LGHNA and CDR2 YNFKEQ. The CDR3 has 13 residues. The CDR3 DNA reads as TGTGCCAGCAGCCAAGATGAGTATCAGCCCCAGCATTTT. This gives the protein CASSQDEYQPQHF.

The chain has TRBV2 and TRBJ2-7; 8 bases are a match to TRBD2. V lost 6 bases and J lost 3; bases outside the gene matches: 7. The CDR3 length is 14 residues. CDR1 SNHLY and CDR2 FYNNEI come from the germline V gene. The CDR3 DNA is TGTGCCAGCAGCCCAACTAGCGGCCACTACGAGCAGTACTTC. Translated, it gives CASSPTSGHYEQYF.

This chain connects TRBV11-2 to TRBJ2-1; TRBD2 matches 8 bases. The germline V gene encodes CDR1 SGHAT and CDR2 FQNNGV. The CDR3 runs 20 residues. J was trimmed by 0 bases and V by 5 bases; bases with no gene match: 18. In nucleotides, the CDR3 is TGTGCCAGCAGCACCAATCAGCGGGAGAGGAACCAGAGCTCCTACAATGAGCAGTTCTTC. Protein product: CASSTNQRERNQSSYNEQFF.

V and J are TRBV20-1 and TRBJ2-2; D is perhaps TRBD1 (5 bases). The CDR3 length is 15 residues. The V gene's germline CDR1 is DFQATT and CDR2 SNEGSKA (reference sequence). The V gene lost 0 bases and the J gene lost 0 bases, with 8 bases spanning the gap. The CDR3 sequence is CSARDRVTNTGELFF. The CDR3 DNA follows: TGCAGTGCTAGAGACAGGGTGACGAACACCGGGGAGCTGTTTTTT.

This clonotype was detected many times. CDR3 region: CASSGGVEQYF. The DNA for the CDR3 is TGTGCCAGCAGCGGGGGTGTCGAGCAGTACTTC. The chain is built from TRBV9 and TRBJ2-7; no clear D. The germline CDR1 and CDR2 sequences are SGDLS and YYNGEE. The CDR3 covers 11 residues. Trimming pared 3 bases from V and 6 bases from J, leaving 7 bases between.

This chain links TRBV11-2 with TRBJ1-6, with TRBD1 matching over 8 bases. Germline values: CDR1 SGHAT, CDR2 FQNNGV. Trimming took 1 base from V and 5 from J; bases not matched to a gene: 7. The CDR3 is 17 amino acids. Written as DNA, the CDR3 is TGTGCCAGCAGCTTAGGTTGGGGACAGGAGAATAATTCACCCCTCCACTTT. It translates to CASSLGWGQENNSPLHF. Looking up the rest from reference TRBV11-2 and TRBJ1-6 gives the full variable domain: EAGVAQSPRYKIIEKRQSVAFWCNPISGHATLYWYQQILGQGPKLLIQFQNNGVVDDSQLPKDRFSAERLKGVDSTLKIQPAKLEDSAVYLCASSLGWGQENNSPLHFGNGTRLTVT.

Ten or more counts support this clonotype. V and J are TRBV14 and TRBJ2-7, with D unresolved. The CDR3 is 14 residues long. The germline V and J ends were trimmed by 3 bases and 2 bases, with 11 bases remaining between them. Germline CDR1 SGHDN, CDR2 FVKESK. CDR3 in amino acids: CASSHPTQAYEQYF. For the CDR3, the DNA is TGTGCCAGCAGCCACCCGACGCAGGCCTACGAGCAGTACTTC.

V usage is TRBV7-1 and J usage is TRBJ1-1; 7 bases align to TRBD1. TRBV7-1 is an ORF; its function is uncertain. J gave up 1 base and V 6 bases, and 8 bases lay outside the gene matches. CDR3 length equals 15 residues. Written as DNA, the CDR3 is TGTGCCAGCAGACGTGCGGACAGGCAGAACACTGAAGCTTTCTTT. This gives the protein CASRRADRQNTEAFF.

This clonotype has more than one count but fewer than ten. The rearrangement joins TRBV12-3 or TRBV12-4 to TRBJ1-1; D unclear. This CDR3 has 13 amino acids. Trimming took 3 bases from V and 4 from J, leaving 9 bases between them. The CDR3 region has the DNA TGTGCCAGCAGTTTCCAGATAGGCACTGAAGCTTTCTTT. It is translated as CASSFQIGTEAFF.

This clonotype was found a few times. The CDR3 region has the DNA TGTGCCAGCAGTTTTAGGTTCGCAGATACGCAGTATTTT. Protein product: CASSFRFADTQYF. The chain recombines TRBV12-3 or TRBV12-4 with TRBJ2-3; D gene unclear. Trimming cost V 3 bases and J 4 bases, with 8 bases left between them. The CDR3 is 13 amino acids.

There are many counts of this clonotype. The chain uses TRBV6-5 and TRBJ2-1; tentatively, D is TRBD1 or TRBD2 (6 bases each). Germline V gene lookup returns CDR1 MNHEY and CDR2 SVGAGI. CDR3 size: 15 residues. The V end lost 7 bases, the J end lost 5 bases, and 18 bases lay between the germline ends. As DNA, the CDR3 is TGTGCCAGCACGCCGAGGGGGGCCGACGACAATGAGCAGTTCTTC. Amino acids: CASTPRGADDNEQFF.

This clonotype was detected a few times. V usage is TRBV12-3 or TRBV12-4 and J usage is TRBJ2-1; D may be TRBD1 (5 bases). The CDR3 length is 13 residues. V dropped 7 bases and J dropped 6 bases, with 13 bases sitting between them. The CDR3 region is CASTLDSPNEQFF. The DNA for the CDR3 is TGTGCCAGCACCCTCGACAGTCCCAATGAGCAGTTCTTC.

CDR3 amino acids: CSVAPAEAFF. Here the CDR3 DNA reads TGCAGCGTTGCGCCAGCTGAAGCTTTCTTT. The chain has TRBV29-1 and TRBJ1-1, with D uncertain. Trimming cost V 4 bases and J 6 bases, with 6 bases left between them. Germline V gene data show CDR1 as SQVTM and CDR2 as ANQGSEA. This CDR3 has 10 residues.

CDR3: CASSPRGQALVRANTGELFF. The CDR3, as DNA: TGTGCCAGCAGCCCCCGGGGACAGGCTCTCGTAAGGGCGAACACCGGGGAGCTGTTTTTT. The chain uses TRBV7-9 and TRBJ2-2, with 8 nucleotides matching TRBD1. V lost 5 bases to trimming and J lost 0 bases; unmatched junction nucleotides: 17. Germline values: CDR1 SEHNR, CDR2 FQNEAQ (reference sequence). This CDR3 is built from 20 residues.

The chain joins TRBV7-6 to TRBJ2-1, with 9 bases fitting TRBD2. The J segment lost 6 bases and the V segment lost 5 bases, leaving 8 bases of the junction unmatched. The CDR3 sequence is 15 residues long. Per the germline V gene, CDR1 is SGHVS and CDR2 is FNYEAQ. This chain's CDR3 is CASSQGLAPFNEQFF. For the CDR3, the DNA is TGTGCCAGCAGCCAGGGACTAGCCCCCTTCAATGAGCAGTTCTTC.